This T cell receptor beta chain derives from a study of regulatory and conventional T cells in RAG deficiency (dated by TCRdb to 2015 to 2018). Background on the whole study: High-throughput TCR beta sequencing was used to compare the repertoire diversity and composition of Treg, conventional CD4+ and CD8+ T cells between RAG-deficient patients and healthy controls. The research as a whole found: Compared with controls, Omenn syndrome and CID/AS patients had 80 to 100-fold fewer unique TCR beta sequences in Treg cells, whereas the reduction in the other subsets was around 9.4-fold. Compared with control T-cell subpopulations, the RAG-deficient patients had markedly lower Shannon entropy and higher Simpson indices. Some T-cell subset analyses were not done for some subjects. The CD25-high CD127-low cells sorted from Omenn syndrome patients may be peripherally activated cells rather than true Treg cells. All patient T-cell subsets had shorter CDR3 lengths; Omenn syndrome patients showed >75% Treg-Tconv repertoire overlap at nucleotide and amino acid level.

On this clone itself: The antigen it binds to is not known. No qualities accompany the bases; no much larger clone lies one base away.

For repertoire analyses, the comparison group consisted of 7 or 8 healthy control donors. Before genomic DNA extraction, CD8+ T cells lacking CD4 were purified from blood. Inclusive of the bounding cysteine and phenylalanine, the CDR3 is 16 residues long. This entry keeps only the CDR3 DNA: 48 bases, framed from base 1. The germline V gene encodes CDR1 SGHTA and CDR2 FQGNSA. Ends trimmed: V by 6 bases, J by 1 base; bases unmatched to a gene: 11. The library came from the immunoSEQ multiplex PCR assay. Genomic DNA from the sorted T-cell subsets was used to amplify and sequence rearranged TCR beta chain products. Regarding the original processing steps: Shannon entropy and Simpson indices were used to measure how diverse the repertoire of productive TCR beta rearrangements was. Clonal expansion was assessed using the summed frequency of the 100 most abundant productive TCR beta clonotypes among total reads. The TRB repertoires were evaluated with a self-reactivity index based on amino acid usage at CDR3beta positions 6 and 7. Two-way ANOVA was used for repertoire analyses, while Student t or Mann-Whitney tests were used for flow cytometric analyses. Drawn from immuneACCESS, this table holds only the in-frame rearrangements with V and J called that TCRdb kept. Clones are partly lost; checked studies trace under half to an unresolved V gene and leave the rest unexplained. V and J calls and clone size are as listed in that table; D and trimming were resolved from the DNA. Counted in this sample were tens of thousands of clones; approximately 89% of them appeared once. The top ten clones comprise roughly 15% of the sample.

The data were also submitted as part of a second study, on regulatory T cells. Looking at the second paper: For the multiplex PCR, 52 forward TRBV primers and 13 reverse TRBJ primers were used, and amplification bias was corrected with both assay-based and computational methods. Patient repertoires showed restricted unique TRB V-J pairs and skewed V and J gene usage, most marked in regulatory T cells. Between CD3G-deficient patients and healthy controls, the study compared T-cell receptor beta repertoires in sorted regulatory T cells, conventional CD4+ T cells and CD8+ T cells. Peripheral blood mononuclear cells were isolated by Ficoll density separation. A FACSAria cell sorter was used to isolate CD3+ CD8+ CD4- T cells. Within the immunoSEQ assay, multiplex PCR amplified rearranged TRB loci from genomic DNA. An Illumina HiSeq platform was used to sequence the TRB amplicons. Raw sequences were error-filtered and aligned to reference gene sequences by custom algorithms, then analyzed with the immunoSEQ online tools. Productive and nonproductive TRB rearrangement frequencies were evaluated among both unique and total sequences. Group comparisons used t tests, Mann-Whitney tests or two-way ANOVA run in Prism software.

The chain is assembled from TRBV7-2 and TRBJ2-7; 8 central nucleotides agree with TRBD2. The sequence derives from a human donor in good health. Sequencing was carried out using CD8+ T cells sorted from blood. The nucleotide sequence reads as follows: TGTGCCAGCAGTTACCGTAGCGGGGTGGCATCCTACGAGCAGTACTTC. Its amino acids are CASSYRSGVASYEQYF.